A selection of T cell receptor beta chains follows, all from one sample in a study of OX40 agonist ivuxolimab in advanced cancers. Produced via immunoSEQ multiplex PCR; TCRdb's table is partial and in-frame only. Among roughly 68,000 clones, under 95% were seen once, and the ten largest hold roughly 1%. The sample consisted of CD4+ or CD8+ T cells sorted from blood, taken in a trial of the OX40 agonist ivuxolimab. The receptors here all came from an adult with an advanced solid tumor such as melanoma, head and neck, liver or kidney cancer. CDR3s include the opening cysteine and the closing phenylalanine or tryptophan. Fields, in order: J gene, clone size, V gene, D gene, CDR3 DNA, CDR3 protein. A D gene is named only where the DNA matches it firmly. The size entry is marked missing in some rows and otherwise reads once, few, many or a size class.

TRBJ2-2,-,TRBV6-5,-,TGTGCCAGCAGTTACTCCCTGGGGACCGGGGAGCTGTTTTTT,CASSYSLGTGELFF
TRBJ1-4,few,TRBV30,-,TGTGCCTGGAGTGAGACTGCTAATGAAAAACTGTTTTTT,CAWSETANEKLFF
TRBJ2-1,-,TRBV11-1,TRBD2,TGTGCCAGCAGCTTAGGCAGGACTAGCGGGAGCAATGAGCAGTTCTTC,CASSLGRTSGSNEQFF
TRBJ2-3,-,TRBV7-3,-,TGTGCCAGCAGCTTAATTAGTCCGACTAGTAAGTCAGATACGCAGTATTTT,CASSLISPTSKSDTQYF
TRBJ2-1,once,TRBV5-4,-,TGTGCCAGCAGCTTGGACCGCCAGAGCTCCTACAATGAGCAGTTCTTC,CASSLDRQSSYNEQFF
TRBJ2-7,-,TRBV7-9,-,TGTGCCAGCAGCCGTGGGGGGAGCCTCTCCTACGAGCAGTACTTC,CASSRGGSLSYEQYF
TRBJ1-2,-,TRBV19,TRBD1,TGTGCCAGTAGTACACAGGGGGGCGGTTCCTATGGCTACACCTTC,CASSTQGGGSYGYTF
TRBJ1-1,-,TRBV7-3,-,TGTGCCAGCAGCTTATCCGTGAACACTGAAGCTTTCTTT,CASSLSVNTEAFF
TRBJ2-1,-,TRBV18,TRBD1,TGTGCCAGCTCACCGACAGGGGTTCGGTTCTTC,CASSPTGVRFF
TRBJ2-5,-,TRBV5-1,TRBD2,TGCGCCAGCAGCCCCCGGACTAGCGGGCAAGAGACCCAGTACTTC,CASSPRTSGQETQYF
TRBJ2-5,-,TRBV10-2,TRBD1,TGCGCCAGCAGGACAGGGGGCGCTCGGGAGACCCAGTACTTC,CASRTGGARETQYF
TRBJ2-7,-,TRBV7-2,TRBD2,TGTGCCAGCAGAACCAATCGGACTAGTTCCTCCGAGCAGTACTTC,CASRTNRTSSSEQYF
TRBJ2-3,once,TRBV23-1,TRBD1,TGCGCCAGCATAACCGACAGGGGAAGCACAGATACGCAGTATTTT,CASITDRGSTDTQYF
TRBJ2-1,-,TRBV5-1,TRBD1,TGCGCCAGCAGCTTGGGGGACAGAAACAATGAGCAGTTCTTC,CASSLGDRNNEQFF
TRBJ1-3,-,TRBV4-1,-,TGCGCCAGCAGCCGCCAAGGGGGAACCTCTGGAAACACCATATATTTT,CASSRQGGTSGNTIYF
TRBJ2-7,-,TRBV6-1,TRBD2,TGTGCCAGCAGTCATAACCTAGCGGGAGCATACGAGCAGTACTTC,CASSHNLAGAYEQYF
TRBJ1-5,-,TRBV5-1,-,TGCGCCAGCAGCTTTGAGGGGAACAATCAGCCCCAGCATTTT,CASSFEGNNQPQHF
TRBJ1-2,few,TRBV30,TRBD1,TGTGCCTGGAGCCGACAGGGCAGCCATGGCTACACCTTC,CAWSRQGSHGYTF
TRBJ1-3,-,TRBV19,-,TGTGCCAGTAGACCGGGGGACTCTGGAAACACCATATATTTT,CASRPGDSGNTIYF
TRBJ1-4,-,TRBV18,-,TGTGCCAGCTCACCAGGGGTCGATAACGAAAAACTGTTTTTT,CASSPGVDNEKLFF
TRBJ2-4,-,TRBV10-2,-,TGCGCCAGCAGTGAGGGGGGATCACTAGCCAAAAACATTCAGTACTTC,CASSEGGSLAKNIQYF
TRBJ1-1,-,TRBV7-8,-,TGTGCCAGCAGCTTAACCACCGACAGTGAAGCTTTCTTT,CASSLTTDSEAFF
TRBJ2-7,-,TRBV5-4,-,TGTGCCAGCAGCTTGGGAATTGGTAGCGTGAACGAGCAGTACTTC,CASSLGIGSVNEQYF
TRBJ2-7,once,TRBV30,-,TGTGCCTTTACACAGGGATCCTACGAGCAGTACTTC,CAFTQGSYEQYF
TRBJ1-1,-,TRBV11-2,TRBD1,TGTGCCAGCAGCTTCGACAGGGCGGACACTGAAGCTTTCTTT,CASSFDRADTEAFF
TRBJ2-5,-,TRBV4-2,-,TGTGCCAGCAGCCAAGCCCAGGAGGGGGCCCAAGAGACCCAGTACTTC,CASSQAQEGAQETQYF
TRBJ2-3,-,TRBV11-2,TRBD2,TGTGCCAGCAGAAGCTTTAGCGGGAGGCTGAACACAGATACGCAGTATTTT,CASRSFSGRLNTDTQYF
TRBJ2-5,-,TRBV7-8,TRBD2,TGTGCCAGCAGCTTATTAGCGGGGGACCAAGAGACCCAGTACTTC,CASSLLAGDQETQYF
TRBJ2-5,-,TRBV30,-,TGTGCCTGCCTAGGGGGAGCCTTACAAGAGACCCAGTACTTC,CACLGGALQETQYF
TRBJ2-7,once,TRBV19,TRBD1,TGTGCCAGTAGGTCCGGGACAGGGGGCTTTGTGAACGAGCAGTACTTC,CASRSGTGGFVNEQYF
TRBJ2-3,once,TRBV9,-,TGTGCCAGCAGCGTAAGTACAGATACGCAGTATTTT,CASSVSTDTQYF
TRBJ1-2,-,TRBV7-3,TRBD1,TGTGCCAGCAGCCCCACGGGACAGTCCAAGGGAAACTATGGCTACACCTTC,CASSPTGQSKGNYGYTF
TRBJ1-2,-,TRBV25-1,-,TGTGCCAGCAGTGAATTAGGGCCTATGGGAACCTACACCTTC,CASSELGPMGTYTF
TRBJ2-1,-,TRBV7-9,-,TGTGCCAGCAGCTTAGGACAGGCGAGGGATGAGCAGTTCTTC,CASSLGQARDEQFF
TRBJ1-1,-,TRBV5-6,-,TGTGCCAGCAGCTTGGCCGAAGTTTGGTATGCGGGAGCTTTCTTT,CASSLAEVWYAGAFF
TRBJ2-3,-,TRBV29-1,-,TGCAGCGTGGCCCCCAGGAGTACAGATACGCAGTATTTT,CSVAPRSTDTQYF
TRBJ2-7,-,TRBV19,-,TGTGCCAGTAGTATAGGTGCACGCTCGCCCTACGAGCAGTACTTC,CASSIGARSPYEQYF
TRBJ2-1,-,TRBV12-1,-,TGTGCCAGCAGCCCCGGGACTAGCGGGACAAGGACCTACAATGAGCAGTTCTTC,CASSPGTSGTRTYNEQFF
TRBJ1-5,-,TRBV19,-,TGTGCCACTACAGGGAGTAGCAATCAGCCCCAGCATTTT,CATTGSSNQPQHF
TRBJ2-7,-,TRBV4-2,-,TGTGCCAGCAGCCAAGATGTGGGGGCGGCCGAGCAGTACTTC,CASSQDVGAAEQYF
TRBJ1-1,-,TRBV18,TRBD1,TGTGCCAGCTCACCCTTGCCAGGGGGAGACATGAACACTGAAGCTTTCTTT,CASSPLPGGDMNTEAFF
TRBJ2-2,-,TRBV19,TRBD1,TGTGCCAGTAGTACTAGGACAGGGTCAGGCACCGGGGAGCTGTTTTTT,CASSTRTGSGTGELFF
TRBJ2-7,-,TRBV27,-,TGTGCCAGCAGCCCTTCGGGATACGAGCAGTACTTC,CASSPSGYEQYF